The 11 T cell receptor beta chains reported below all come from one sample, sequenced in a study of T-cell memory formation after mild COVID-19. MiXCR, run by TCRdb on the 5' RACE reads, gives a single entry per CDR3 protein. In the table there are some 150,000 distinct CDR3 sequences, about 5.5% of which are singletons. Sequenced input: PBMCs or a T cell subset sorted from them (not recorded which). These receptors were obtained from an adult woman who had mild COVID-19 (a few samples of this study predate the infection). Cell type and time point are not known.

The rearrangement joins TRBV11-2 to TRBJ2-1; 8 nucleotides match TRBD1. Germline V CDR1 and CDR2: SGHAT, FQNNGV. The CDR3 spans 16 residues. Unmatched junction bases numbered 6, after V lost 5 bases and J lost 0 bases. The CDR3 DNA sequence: TGTGCCAGCAGCCGGCGGGACAGGAGCTCCTACAATGAGCAGTTCTTC. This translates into CASSRRDRSSYNEQFF.

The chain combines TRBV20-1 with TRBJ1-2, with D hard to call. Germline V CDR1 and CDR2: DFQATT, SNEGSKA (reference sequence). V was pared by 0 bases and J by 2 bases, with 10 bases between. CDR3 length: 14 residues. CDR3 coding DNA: TGCAGTGCTAGAGATTCGGCAGCCAACTATGGCTACACCTTC. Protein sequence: CSARDSAANYGYTF.

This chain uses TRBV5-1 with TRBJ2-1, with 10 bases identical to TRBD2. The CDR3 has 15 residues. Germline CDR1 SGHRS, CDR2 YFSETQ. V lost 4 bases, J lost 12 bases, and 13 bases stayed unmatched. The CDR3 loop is CASSQEGLAGVAQFF. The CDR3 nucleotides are TGCGCCAGCAGCCAGGAGGGGCTAGCGGGAGTGGCGCAGTTCTTC.

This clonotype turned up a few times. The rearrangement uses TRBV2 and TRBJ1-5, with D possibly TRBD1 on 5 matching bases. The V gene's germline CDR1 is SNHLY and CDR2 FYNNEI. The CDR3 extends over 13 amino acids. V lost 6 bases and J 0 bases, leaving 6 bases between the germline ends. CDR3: CASRDNSNQPQHF. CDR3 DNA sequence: TGTGCCAGCAGGGACAATAGCAATCAGCCCCAGCATTTT.

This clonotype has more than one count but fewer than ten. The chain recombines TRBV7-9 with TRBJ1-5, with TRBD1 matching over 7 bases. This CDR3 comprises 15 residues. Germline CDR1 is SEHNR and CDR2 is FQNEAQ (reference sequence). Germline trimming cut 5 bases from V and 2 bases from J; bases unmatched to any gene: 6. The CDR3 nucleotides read TGTGCCAGCAGCCCGACAGGGTCCCGCAATCAGCCCCAGCATTTT. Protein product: CASSPTGSRNQPQHF.

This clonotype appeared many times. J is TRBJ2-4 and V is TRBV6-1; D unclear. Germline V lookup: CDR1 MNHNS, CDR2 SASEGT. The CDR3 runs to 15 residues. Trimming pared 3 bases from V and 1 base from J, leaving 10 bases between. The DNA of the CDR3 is TGTGCCAGCAGTGACGCGATAGGGGCCAAAAACATTCAGTACTTC. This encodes CASSDAIGAKNIQYF.

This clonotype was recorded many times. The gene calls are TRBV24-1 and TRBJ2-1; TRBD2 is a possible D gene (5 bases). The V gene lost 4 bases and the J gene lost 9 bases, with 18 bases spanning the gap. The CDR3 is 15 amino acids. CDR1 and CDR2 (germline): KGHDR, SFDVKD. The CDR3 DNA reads TGTGCCACCAGTGACCCACTAGTGGGGATTGGTGAGCAGTTCTTC. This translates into CATSDPLVGIGEQFF.

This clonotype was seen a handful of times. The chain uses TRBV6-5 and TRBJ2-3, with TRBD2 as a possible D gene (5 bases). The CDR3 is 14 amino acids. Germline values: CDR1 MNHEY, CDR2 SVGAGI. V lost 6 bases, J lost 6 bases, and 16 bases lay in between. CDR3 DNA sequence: TGTGCCAGCAGAACGGGTCCCGGGGTCGATACGCAGTATTTT. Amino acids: CASRTGPGVDTQYF.

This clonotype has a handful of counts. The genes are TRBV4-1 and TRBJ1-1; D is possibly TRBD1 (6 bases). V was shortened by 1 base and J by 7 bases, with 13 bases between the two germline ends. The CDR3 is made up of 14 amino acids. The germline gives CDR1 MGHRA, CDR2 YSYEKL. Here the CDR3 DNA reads TGCGCCAGCAGCCAAGCCAAGATCAGGGGTGAAGCTTTCTTT. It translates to CASSQAKIRGEAFF.

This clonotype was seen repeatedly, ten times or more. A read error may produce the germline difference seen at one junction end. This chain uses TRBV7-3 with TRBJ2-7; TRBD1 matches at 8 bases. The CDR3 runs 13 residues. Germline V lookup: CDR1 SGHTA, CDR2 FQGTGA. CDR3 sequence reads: CASSLTGAREQCF. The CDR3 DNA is TGTGCCAGCAGCTTGACAGGGGCTCGTGAGCAGTGCTTC. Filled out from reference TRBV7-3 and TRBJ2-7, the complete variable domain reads GAGVSQTPSNKVTEKGKYVELRCDPISGHTALYWYRQSLGQGPEFLIYFQGTGAADDSGLPNDRFFAVRPEGSVSTLKIQRTERGDSAVYLCASSLTGAREQCFGPGTRLTVT.

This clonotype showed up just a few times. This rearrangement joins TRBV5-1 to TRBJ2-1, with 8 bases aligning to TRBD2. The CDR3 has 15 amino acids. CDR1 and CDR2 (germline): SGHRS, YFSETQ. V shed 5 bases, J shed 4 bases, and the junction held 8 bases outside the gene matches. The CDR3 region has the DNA TGCGCCAGCAGGGCTAGCGGGCTCCGATACAATGAGCAGTTCTTC. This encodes CASRASGLRYNEQFF.